The rows below give T cell receptor beta chains drawn from one sample of a study of cytomegalovirus exposure and HLA in healthy donors. Method: immunoSEQ multiplex PCR; TCRdb's copy keeps in-frame clones and lacks some. The sample consists of roughly 100,000 clones, more than 9.5% of them appearing once. The sample comprised PBMCs. The receptors stem from a man aged 35-49 years in good health and CMV-seropositive. Each CDR3 is given with its conserved first and last residue. A D gene is named only where the DNA matches it firmly. A clone size is listed for some rows: how often the clone was seen (once, few, many), or a class if it is expanded.

size | D | J | V | DNA | CDR3
few | - | TRBJ1-1 | TRBV18 | TGTGCCAGCTCACCAACCACAGGGCCGGGGACTGAAGCTTTCTTT | CASSPTTGPGTEAFF
few | - | TRBJ1-5 | TRBV2 | TGTGCCAGCAGTGAGAGACAGGCCTCCTCGGGGCCCCAGCATTTT | CASSERQASSGPQHF
- | - | TRBJ1-5 | TRBV2 | TGTGCCAGCAGTGATTTGGACACCAATCAGCCCCAGCATTTT | CASSDLDTNQPQHF
- | TRBD1 | TRBJ1-1 | TRBV11-2 | TGTGCCAGCAGCGTGACAGGGGGCCTTCGGACTGAAGCTTTCTTT | CASSVTGGLRTEAFF
- | - | TRBJ2-3 | TRBV6-5 | TGTGCCAGCAGCCGGGACACTTACACAGATACGCAGTATTTT | CASSRDTYTDTQYF
- | TRBD2 | TRBJ2-7 | TRBV27 | TGTGCCAGCAGTTCCAGACTAGCGGGTGCTTACTACGAGCAGTACTTC | CASSSRLAGAYYEQYF
few | - | TRBJ2-1 | TRBV11-2 | TGTGCCAGCAGCACCGTGCGGCCACGCCTCGGGGATGAGCAGTTCTTC | CASSTVRPRLGDEQFF
few | - | TRBJ2-1 | TRBV7-9 | TGTGCCAGCAGCTTAGTCGGTTCACCCGAGGGTTACAATGAGCAGTTCTTC | CASSLVGSPEGYNEQFF
- | - | TRBJ2-7 | TRBV7-2 | TGTGCCAGCAGCTTAGATCCGGGAACCTACGAGCAGTACTTC | CASSLDPGTYEQYF
few | - | TRBJ2-5 | TRBV7-6 | TGTGCCAGTACTCAGGCTCTAGCTTCGGGAGAGACCCAGTACTTC | CASTQALASGETQYF
- | TRBD2 | TRBJ2-2 | TRBV7-6 | TGTGCCAGCAGCTTAGTTGGCGGGAGGGCCAACACCGGGGAGCTGTTTTTT | CASSLVGGRANTGELFF
- | TRBD1 | TRBJ2-7 | TRBV30 | TGTGCCTGGAGTGAGGATAGGGGGCTACACGAGCAGTACTTC | CAWSEDRGLHEQYF
few | - | TRBJ2-7 | TRBV6-1 | TGTGCCAGCAGTCCTCCAGGGGAGCAGTACTTC | CASSPPGEQYF
- | - | TRBJ2-6 | TRBV28 | TGTGCCAGCAGTTCCGGACTCAGGGCCAACGTCCTGACTTTC | CASSSGLRANVLTF
few | TRBD2 | TRBJ2-7 | TRBV6-6 | TGTGCCAGCAGTTGGACTAGCGGGAGGGGTGGCGAGCAGTACTTC | CASSWTSGRGGEQYF
few | TRBD2 | TRBJ2-1 | TRBV7-8 | TGTGCCAGCAGCCTAGGGACTAGCGGGAACAATGAGCAGTTCTTC | CASSLGTSGNNEQFF
- | TRBD1 | TRBJ1-5 | TRBV9 | TGTGCCAGCAGCCTCTCCGGGACAGGGGATCAGCCCCAGCATTTT | CASSLSGTGDQPQHF
few | - | TRBJ2-6 | TRBV7-8 | TGTGCCAGCAGCTTACCCGGGGGGCTCACTGGGGCCAACGTCCTGACTTTC | CASSLPGGLTGANVLTF
- | TRBD1 | TRBJ2-7 | TRBV19 | TGTGCCAGTAGTACCCCCGGGACAGGGGGCTTGCGGGAGGGCCTCCGGGACGAGCAGTACTTC | CASSTPGTGGLREGLRDEQYF
- | TRBD1 | TRBJ2-6 | TRBV4-1 | TGCGCCAGCAGCCCCAGGACAGGTTCACGCTCTGGGGCCAACGTCCTGACTTTC | CASSPRTGSRSGANVLTF
- | - | TRBJ1-2 | TRBV5-1 | TGCGCCAGCAGCTTAACCGGCAGGGAAGGCTATGGCTACACCTTC | CASSLTGREGYGYTF
- | - | TRBJ2-2 | TRBV2 | TGTGCCAGCAGGGTGGAGTACACCGGGGAGCTGTTTTTT | CASRVEYTGELFF
- | - | TRBJ1-4 | TRBV6-5 | TGTGCCAGCAGTTACTCCGGGGGGATCGGGGAAAAACTGTTTTTT | CASSYSGGIGEKLFF
- | - | TRBJ2-1 | TRBV5-1 | TGCGCCAGCAGTCTAGCCTTTGAGCAGTTCTTC | CASSLAFEQFF
- | - | TRBJ1-4 | TRBV28 | TGTGCCAGCAGTTCCCTAGATGCAACTAATGAAAAACTGTTTTTT | CASSSLDATNEKLFF
few | - | TRBJ2-2 | TRBV13 | TGTGCCAGCAGCTCCAGGGGGGCCGGGGAGCTGTTTTTT | CASSSRGAGELFF
- | TRBD2 | TRBJ2-5 | TRBV9 | TGTGCCAGCAGCCCGAATAGCGGGACCTACCAAGAGACCCAGTACTTC | CASSPNSGTYQETQYF
- | TRBD1 | TRBJ2-6 | TRBV25-1 | TGTGCCAGCAGTGATACTGGGACAGCAATGGCCAACGTCCTGACTTTC | CASSDTGTAMANVLTF
- | - | TRBJ1-1 | TRBV19 | TGTGCCAGTAGTATCAATGTGGGCTTCGTGAACACTGAAGCTTTCTTT | CASSINVGFVNTEAFF
few | - | TRBJ1-1 | TRBV10-3 | TGTGCCATCAGTGAGAGACAGCCTGAAGCTTTCTTT | CAISERQPEAFF
few | - | TRBJ2-7 | TRBV28 | TGTGCCAGCAGTTCCCCCGCGGGGAACTCCTACGAGCAGTACTTC | CASSSPAGNSYEQYF
- | TRBD1 | TRBJ1-5 | TRBV7-8 | TGTGCCAGCAGCCTTGAACCGGGACAGTACAATCAGCCCCAGCATTTT | CASSLEPGQYNQPQHF
- | - | TRBJ1-1 | TRBV10-3 | TGTGCCATCAGTGGGGCCCGGGATCCCGAGTGGGACACTGAAGCTTTCTTT | CAISGARDPEWDTEAFF
few | - | TRBJ2-7 | TRBV6-6 | TGTGCCAGCACCGGATTGGCAGGGGCTGATCACGAGCAGTACTTC | CASTGLAGADHEQYF
few | TRBD1 | TRBJ2-7 | TRBV4-2 | TGTGCCAGCAGCCAAGATCGGGACAGCTACTACGAGCAGTACTTC | CASSQDRDSYYEQYF
- | TRBD2 | TRBJ2-1 | TRBV15 | TGTGCCACCAGCAGAGGGGGGGGACCGCTCTACAATGAGCAGTTCTTC | CATSRGGGPLYNEQFF
few | - | TRBJ1-4 | TRBV30 | TGTGCCTGGAGCAGTAATCTTAATGAAAAACTGTTTTTT | CAWSSNLNEKLFF
few | TRBD1 | TRBJ2-1 | TRBV12-5 | TGTGCTAGTGGTTTGGTACAGGGGGGAGACTCCTACAATGAGCAGTTCTTC | CASGLVQGGDSYNEQFF
few | TRBD1 | TRBJ1-1 | TRBV27 | TGTGCCAGCAGGGGGACAGACAGGGTAAGCACTGAAGCTTTCTTT | CASRGTDRVSTEAFF
few | TRBD2 | TRBJ2-1 | TRBV28 | TGTGCCAGCAGTTTAGCGGGAGGGTCCTACAATGAGCAGTTCTTC | CASSLAGGSYNEQFF
- | - | TRBJ2-6 | TRBV6-1 | TGTGCCAGCAGTGAAATACGACCGGGGGCTGGGGCCAACGTCCTGACTTTC | CASSEIRPGAGANVLTF
- | - | TRBJ1-1 | TRBV19 | TGTGCCAGTAGCTTAGGGAGTGTGAACACTGAAGCTTTCTTT | CASSLGSVNTEAFF
- | TRBD1 | TRBJ1-5 | TRBV5-1 | TGCGCCAGCAGTGATCAGGGGGGCAATCAGCCCCAGCATTTT | CASSDQGGNQPQHF
few | - | TRBJ2-1 | TRBV18 | TGTGCCAGCTCACCGAGCGCCCCCGAGCAGTTCTTC | CASSPSAPEQFF
- | - | TRBJ2-3 | TRBV7-8 | TGTGCCAGCACCTCCCGGGCAGATACGCAGTATTTT | CASTSRADTQYF
- | TRBD1 | TRBJ2-1 | TRBV18 | TGTGCCAGCTCACTGGGACAGGAGGCCAATGAGCAGTTCTTC | CASSLGQEANEQFF
- | TRBD2 | TRBJ2-7 | TRBV9 | TGTGCCAGCAGCCCCCGGGTAGCGGGAGTCTACGAGCAGTACTTC | CASSPRVAGVYEQYF
few | - | TRBJ2-3 | TRBV4-3 | TGCGCCAGCAGCCAAGATCACCCGGGACTGCGCACAGATACGCAGTATTTT | CASSQDHPGLRTDTQYF
few | TRBD1 | TRBJ2-7 | TRBV6-5 | TGTGCCAGCAGTTACTCGGGACAGAGCTCCTACGAGCAGTACTTC | CASSYSGQSSYEQYF
few | TRBD2 | TRBJ2-1 | TRBV5-4 | TGTGCCAGCAGCTTGATGCCTCCCCGTTTATCTAGCGGGAGTAATGAGCAGTTCTTC | CASSLMPPRLSSGSNEQFF
- | - | TRBJ2-3 | TRBV14 | TGTGCCAGCAGCCAAGTGAGAGCCCACCTCACTAGCACAGATACGCAGTATTTT | CASSQVRAHLTSTDTQYF
few | - | TRBJ1-4 | TRBV12-5 | TGTGCTAGTGGCCGGGGAGCACCGAGAGCGGAACTGTTTTTT | CASGRGAPRAELFF